This T cell receptor (beta chain) was sequenced for a study of vaccination effects on CD4 cells after COVID-19. Study-wide findings and caveats: Infection-derived and vaccine-derived clones contracted markedly late after vaccination. There was only 1 of 255 vaccine-induced clones in healthy vaccinees that cross-reacted with common cold coronaviruses.

In the ViraFEST assay, antigen-specific CD4+ clonotypes were identified by expansion after peptide-pool stimulation. A 10-day culture period preceded the isolation of CD4+ T cells. All study participants received two doses of BNT162b2 or mRNA-1273 vaccine. The V gene's germline CDR1 is KGHSH and CDR2 LQKENI. The CDR3 contains 15 residues. The ends lost 6 bases at V and 5 bases at J; junction bases unmatched: 11. Method: immunoSEQ multiplex PCR; TCRdb's copy keeps in-frame clones and lacks some. Here the sample spans tens of thousands of clones, around 78% being singletons. In the case of this clone: What it recognizes is unknown.

The V gene is TRBV18, the J gene TRBJ2-5; 8 bases are a match to TRBD2. The specimen comprised CD4+ T cells from PBMCs cultured with HCoV-229E spike peptides, sampled after COVID-19 vaccination. This sequence was found in a human donor who received a COVID-19 vaccine. DNA for the CDR3: TGTGCCAGCTCTCCCCCGGGGGGGCTGAGTGAGACCCAGTACTTC. It encodes CASSPPGGLSETQYF.